These 30 T cell receptor beta chains were sequenced from one sample in a study of cytomegalovirus exposure and HLA in healthy donors. The PCR contained 60 Vbeta and 13 Jbeta primers. TCRdb keeps only in-frame clones here, not all; method: immunoSEQ multiplex PCR. The sample lists approximately 100,000 clones, 69% occurring once. Sequencing input: PBMCs. The origin of the receptors is a woman aged 70 to 79 in good health and CMV-seropositive.

The chain has TRBV11-1 and TRBJ2-3; 14 bases align to TRBD2. CDR3 length: 16 residues. Trimming took 4 bases from V and 5 from J; bases not matched to a gene: 5. Per germline, CDR1 SGHAT and CDR2 FQDESV (reference sequence). The CDR3 sequence is CASSSGLAGGLDTQYF. The CDR3 bases are TGTGCCAGCAGCTCCGGACTAGCGGGGGGACTAGATACGCAGTATTTT.

CDR3 amino acids: CASSPTTGGNQPQHF. The CDR3 DNA reads as TGTGCCAGCAGTCCTACTACAGGGGGCAATCAGCCCCAGCATTTT. The rearrangement links TRBV2 to TRBJ1-5, with 7 bases that match TRBD1. The CDR3 runs 15 residues. CDR1 is SNHLY and CDR2 is FYNNEI in the germline V gene. V gave up 5 bases and J gave up 2 bases; unmatched junction bases: 6.

CDR3 bases: TGTGCCACCAGGAGGGAATCGGGCAATCAGCCCCAGCATTTT. This codes for CATRRESGNQPQHF. The V gene is TRBV6-5, the J gene TRBJ1-5; D call uncertain. V was trimmed by 10 bases and J by 2 bases, leaving 15 bases between them. The CDR3 spans 14 residues. The germline V gene has CDR1 MNHEY and CDR2 SVGAGI.

V usage is TRBV7-2 and J usage is TRBJ2-5; 10 positions agree with TRBD1. Trimming at V came to 5 bases and at J to 3 bases, leaving 6 bases not matched to a gene. Germline lookup yields CDR1 SGHTA and CDR2 FQGNSA. The CDR3 totals 15 residues. CDR3 region: CASSKTGGLEETQYF. The CDR3 bases are TGTGCCAGCAGCAAGACAGGGGGCCTAGAAGAGACCCAGTACTTC.

The chain joins TRBV18 to TRBJ1-3; 7 nucleotides agree with TRBD1. Germline V lookup: CDR1 KGHSH, CDR2 LQKENI. The CDR3 sequence is 16 residues long. V lost 6 bases and J lost 0; bases outside the gene matches: 8. The CDR3 loop reads CASSQSTGVSGNTIYF. The CDR3 DNA sequence: TGTGCCAGCTCCCAAAGTACAGGGGTCTCTGGAAACACCATATATTTT. Together with reference TRBV18 and TRBJ1-3, the CDR3 gives the full variable domain: NAGVMQNPRHLVRRRGQEARLRCSPMKGHSHVYWYRQLPEEGLKFMVYLQKENIIDESGMPKERFSAEFPKEGPSILRIQQVVRGDSAAYFCASSQSTGVSGNTIYFGEGSWLTVV.

The rearrangement links TRBV14 to TRBJ2-2; a weak D match, TRBD1 (5 bases). The CDR3 contains 16 residues. The germline gives CDR1 SGHDN, CDR2 FVKESK. Trimming left V 3 bases short and J 0 bases short, with 11 bases between. The CDR3 region is CASSQDTNTNTGELFF. The DNA of the CDR3 is TGTGCCAGCAGCCAGGACACTAATACGAACACCGGGGAGCTGTTTTTT. Full variable domain (rest looked up from reference TRBV14 and TRBJ2-2): EAGVTQFPSHSVIEKGQTVTLRCDPISGHDNLYWYRRVMGKEIKFLLHFVKESKQDESGMPNNRFLAERTGGTYSTLKVQPAELEDSGVYFCASSQDTNTNTGELFFGEGSRLTVL.

V gene TRBV25-1 combines with J gene TRBJ2-1; D unresolved. Germline lookup yields CDR1 MGHDK and CDR2 SYGVNS. The CDR3 covers 11 residues. Trimming took 4 bases from V and 7 from J, leaving 5 bases between them. The DNA for the CDR3 is TGTGCCAGCAGTGCCCTGAATGAGCAGTTCTTC. The encoded protein is CASSALNEQFF.

The chain joins TRBV5-1 to TRBJ2-7; no clear D gene. Trimming removed 0 bases at V and 6 bases at J, with 16 bases between. This CDR3 has 15 amino acids. CDR1 SGHRS and CDR2 YFSETQ come from the germline V gene. The CDR3 protein is CASSLAISVVSEQYF. DNA for the CDR3: TGCGCCAGCAGCTTGGCCATCTCCGTGGTCAGCGAGCAGTACTTC. Together with reference TRBV5-1 and TRBJ2-7, the CDR3 gives the full variable domain: KAGVTQTPRYLIKTRGQQVTLSCSPISGHRSVSWYQQTPGQGLQFLFEYFSETQRNKGNFPGRFSGRQFSNSRSEMNVSTLELGDSALYLCASSLAISVVSEQYFGPGTRLTVT.

Concerning this clone: Other DNA sequences in this sample translate to the same CDR3. This chain links TRBV15 with TRBJ2-1; 8 nucleotides align to TRBD2. Germline V gene lookup returns CDR1 LNHNV and CDR2 YYDKDF (reference sequence). V trimming: 5 bases; J trimming: 1 base; junction bases outside the gene matches: 7. The CDR3 contains 16 residues. The CDR3 DNA is TGTGCCACCAGCTCAACCGGGACTAGTTCCTACAATGAGCAGTTCTTC. Translating it yields CATSSTGTSSYNEQFF.

With regard to this clone: At one end, the junction sequence differs from germline, possibly due to a read error. The chain uses TRBV6-5 and TRBJ1-2; TRBD1 might be the D (6 bases). Germline CDR1 and CDR2: MNHEY and SVGAGI. The CDR3 extends over 13 amino acids. The DNA for the CDR3 is TGTGCCAGCAGTTACTCGAGCAAGGGGGTTCGTTCCTTC. Translated, it gives CASSYSSKGVRSF.

The rearrangement joins TRBV5-1 to TRBJ1-3; 7 bases are a match to TRBD1. The germline gives CDR1 SGHRS, CDR2 YFSETQ. Germline trimming cut 5 bases from V and 0 bases from J; bases unmatched to any gene: 5. The CDR3 is 15 amino acids. The DNA for the CDR3 is TGCGCCAGCAGTCCGACAGGGATCTCTGGAAACACCATATATTTT. Amino acids: CASSPTGISGNTIYF.

The V gene is TRBV5-1, the J gene TRBJ2-3; 7 nucleotides agree with TRBD1. Trimming at V came to 3 bases and at J to 2 bases, leaving 3 bases not matched to a gene. CDR1 SGHRS and CDR2 YFSETQ come from the germline V gene. CDR3 length equals 14 residues. This CDR3 is CASSSTGATDTQYF. The CDR3 nucleotides read TGCGCCAGCAGCTCAACAGGGGCCACAGATACGCAGTATTTT.

J is TRBJ1-1 and V is TRBV4-3; D is possibly TRBD1 (5 bases). This CDR3 spans 14 amino acids. Germline CDR1 and CDR2: LGHNA and YSLEER. Trimming removed 2 bases from V and 6 bases from J, with 13 bases in between. In DNA form, the CDR3 reads TGCGCCAGCAGCCAACAAGAATGGGGCGCTGAAGCTTTCTTT. This sequence encodes CASSQQEWGAEAFF.

The rearrangement joins TRBV7-9 to TRBJ2-7, with 8 bases identical to TRBD2. The trim removed 7 bases at V and 6 bases at J, leaving 14 bases unmatched. This CDR3 has 15 amino acids. The germline CDR1 and CDR2 sequences are SEHNR and FQNEAQ (reference sequence). The CDR3 DNA sequence: TGTGCCAGCACCTCAGACACTAGCGGATCTATCGAGCAGTACTTC. Amino acid sequence: CASTSDTSGSIEQYF.

The chain joins TRBV19 to TRBJ1-2, with a possible D match to TRBD1 (5 bases). CDR1 and CDR2 (germline): LNHDA, SQIVND (reference sequence). The CDR3 sequence is 16 residues long. Trimming removed 0 bases from V and 6 bases from J, with 17 bases in between. CDR3 in DNA: TGTGCCAGTAGTATAGATCATAGCCAGGGAAGTAATGGCTACACCTTC. Encoded protein: CASSIDHSQGSNGYTF.

This clone was recorded only once. The V and J genes are TRBV4-1 and TRBJ2-3; D not certain. Germline loops: CDR1 MGHRA, CDR2 YSYEKL. V lost 1 base and J 4 bases, leaving 12 bases between the germline ends. The CDR3 runs 15 residues. CDR3 loop: CASSQVGSRADTQYF. The CDR3, as DNA: TGCGCCAGCAGCCAAGTTGGGTCCCGGGCAGATACGCAGTATTTT.

The genes are TRBV7-9 and TRBJ1-4; the D gene is possibly TRBD1 (6 bases). The V gene lost 3 bases and the J gene lost 8 bases, with 10 bases spanning the gap. The CDR3 totals 13 residues. Per germline, CDR1 SEHNR and CDR2 FQNEAQ (reference sequence). Here the CDR3 DNA reads TGTGCCAGCAGCTTCGGACAGTCGGAAAAACTGTTTTTT. Amino acid sequence: CASSFGQSEKLFF.

The CDR3 nucleotides read TGTGCCTGGAGGGACCACTTTAGCGGGGGAGTGGAGACCCAGTACTTC. It yields the protein CAWRDHFSGGVETQYF. J is TRBJ2-5 and V is TRBV30, with 9 positions matching TRBD2. The V and J ends lost 3 bases and 5 bases, in that order; junction bases with no gene match: 13. The CDR3 totals 16 residues. Germline V gene sequence: CDR1 GTSNPN, CDR2 SVGIG (reference sequence).

A few counts support this clone. A read error may account for a junction end that differs from germline. This chain links TRBV7-7 with TRBJ2-2; TRBD1 might be the D (5 bases). Germline V gene lookup returns CDR1 SSHAT and CDR2 FNYEAQ (reference sequence). This CDR3 is built from 13 residues. The CDR3 is CASSQGNTGELFF. DNA for the CDR3: TGTGCTAGCAGCCAGGGCAACACCGGGGAGCTGTTTTTT.

The chain links TRBV2 to TRBJ2-7, with D uncertain. The CDR3 is made up of 12 amino acids. Germline V gene sequence: CDR1 SNHLY, CDR2 FYNNEI. With 4 bases removed from V and 2 bases from J, the gap between germline ends came to 6 bases. CDR3 sequence reads: CASSVGPYEQYF. Here the CDR3 DNA reads TGTGCCAGCAGTGTCGGTCCCTACGAGCAGTACTTC.

Only a few counts were recorded for this clone. CDR3 protein: CASSAQGSRAYNSPLHF. The CDR3 DNA sequence: TGTGCCAGCAGTGCCCAGGGGTCGAGGGCCTATAATTCACCCCTCCACTTT. The chain has TRBV27 and TRBJ1-6, with a possible D match to TRBD1 (6 bases). The germline CDR1 and CDR2 sequences are MNHEY and SMNVEV (reference sequence). V was pared by 5 bases and J by 2 bases, with 16 bases between. This CDR3 region has 17 residues.

CDR3 sequence: CASILGQGGQGYTF. Written as DNA, the CDR3 is TGTGCCAGCATCCTAGGACAGGGAGGGCAGGGCTACACCTTC. The chain joins TRBV2 to TRBJ1-2; 8 nucleotides match TRBD1. Trimming at V came to 7 bases and at J to 8 bases, leaving 12 bases not matched to a gene. CDR1 is SNHLY, CDR2 FYNNEI, per germline. The CDR3 runs 14 residues.

CDR3 in DNA: TGCGCCAGCAGCCAAAGTGGGGGAGGAGGGGACACTGAAGCTTTCTTT. Translating gives CASSQSGGGGDTEAFF. This chain connects TRBV4-3 to TRBJ1-1; possible D gene TRBD1, 5 bases. The CDR3 spans 16 residues. Trimming pared 2 bases from V and 3 bases from J, leaving 16 bases between. Germline V gene lookup returns CDR1 LGHNA and CDR2 YSLEER.

The chain recombines TRBV19 with TRBJ2-3, with 11 bases identical to TRBD2. There are 15 residues in the CDR3. Germline lookup yields CDR1 LNHDA and CDR2 SQIVND (reference sequence). Trimming at V came to 10 bases and at J to 0 bases, leaving 6 bases not matched to a gene. The CDR3 sequence is CATKIAGGSTDTQYF. The CDR3 DNA sequence: TGTGCCACCAAAATAGCGGGGGGGAGCACAGATACGCAGTATTTT. The full variable domain, rest sourced from reference TRBV19 and TRBJ2-3, is DGGITQSPKYLFRKEGQNVTLSCEQNLNHDAMYWYRQDPGQGLRLIYYSQIVNDFQKGDIAEGYSVSREKKESFPLTVTSAQKNPTAFYLCATKIAGGSTDTQYFGPGTRLTVL.

With regard to this clone: Other DNA sequences of this sample code for an identical CDR3. The CDR3 region has the DNA TGTGCCAGCAGACCTACAGGTTCGAACACTGAAGCTTTCTTT. It translates to CASRPTGSNTEAFF. V gene TRBV14 combines with J gene TRBJ1-1; tentative D call: TRBD1 (5 bases). This CDR3 is built from 14 residues. Germline V CDR1 and CDR2: SGHDN, FVKESK. With 6 bases removed from V and 1 base from J, the gap between germline ends came to 12 bases.

The J gene is TRBJ2-7, the V gene TRBV14, with TRBD2 matching 8 bases. Germline V gives CDR1 SGHDN, CDR2 FVKESK. J was trimmed by 4 bases and V by 5 bases; bases with no gene match: 10. This CDR3 is 15 amino acids long. The CDR3 reads CASSFSGDAGYEQYF. In nucleotides, the CDR3 is TGTGCCAGCAGCTTTAGCGGGGACGCTGGGTACGAGCAGTACTTC.

The genes are TRBV2 and TRBJ2-4; 11 nucleotides match TRBD2. After removal of 5 bases from V and 7 bases from J, the junction contained 4 bases not matched to a gene. This CDR3 is built from 14 residues. Germline values: CDR1 SNHLY, CDR2 FYNNEI. As DNA, the CDR3 is TGTGCCAGCAGTCCTGGGACTAGCGGCAACATTCAGTACTTC. Translation: CASSPGTSGNIQYF. Drawing the rest from reference TRBV2 and TRBJ2-4, the complete variable domain is EPEVTQTPSHQVTQMGQEVILRCVPISNHLYFYWYRQILGQKVEFLVSFYNNEISEKSEIFDDQFSVERPDGSNFTLKIRSTKLEDSAMYFCASSPGTSGNIQYFGAGTRLSVL.

The chain has TRBV19 and TRBJ2-5; TRBD2 might be the D (5 bases). Germline CDR1 reads LNHDA; CDR2 reads SQIVND (reference sequence). CDR3 length: 13 residues. Trimming stripped 9 bases from V and 5 bases from J, with 16 bases between. Here the CDR3 reads CASGKRLLETQYF. The CDR3 DNA is TGTGCCAGCGGTAAAAGACTATTGGAGACCCAGTACTTC.

This clone has just a few counts. The chain recombines TRBV19 with TRBJ2-5, with D possibly TRBD2 on 6 matching bases. The CDR3 covers 13 residues. Trimming left V 6 bases short and J 5 bases short, with 13 bases between. Germline CDR1 and CDR2: LNHDA and SQIVND (reference sequence). Here the CDR3 reads CASRTSGGETQYF. The DNA of the CDR3 is TGTGCCAGTAGGACTAGTGGCGGGGAGACCCAGTACTTC.

V gene TRBV18 combines with J gene TRBJ1-5, with a possible D match to TRBD1 (6 bases). This CDR3 has 13 residues. V lost 3 bases, J lost 6 bases, and 9 bases lay in between. Germline CDR1 reads KGHSH; CDR2 reads LQKENI. The CDR3: CASSPGGLQPQHF. The CDR3 DNA reads as TGTGCCAGCTCACCGGGGGGGCTTCAGCCCCAGCATTTT.